This T cell receptor beta chain is drawn from a study of response to subunit inactivated influenza vaccine. This clonotype has only a few counts. TCRdb passed the RT-PCR reads through MiXCR, listing each CDR3 protein once. The data show more than 700,000 distinct CDR3 sequences, around 20% seen once. Looked up from germline, CDR1 is MNHEY and CDR2 is SMNVEV (reference sequence). The length of the CDR3 is 15 residues. J was trimmed by 0 bases and V by 7 bases; bases with no gene match: 7. This sequence was found in a man in his forties or fifties who received an inactivated influenza vaccine. The genes are TRBV27 and TRBJ2-3; 7 bases align to TRBD2. Specimen: PBMCs from blood, collected 4 to 6 days after vaccination. The CDR3 bases are TGTGCCAGCACCTGGGGAGGGTCCAGCACAGATACGCAGTATTTT. This gives the protein CASTWGGSSTDTQYF.